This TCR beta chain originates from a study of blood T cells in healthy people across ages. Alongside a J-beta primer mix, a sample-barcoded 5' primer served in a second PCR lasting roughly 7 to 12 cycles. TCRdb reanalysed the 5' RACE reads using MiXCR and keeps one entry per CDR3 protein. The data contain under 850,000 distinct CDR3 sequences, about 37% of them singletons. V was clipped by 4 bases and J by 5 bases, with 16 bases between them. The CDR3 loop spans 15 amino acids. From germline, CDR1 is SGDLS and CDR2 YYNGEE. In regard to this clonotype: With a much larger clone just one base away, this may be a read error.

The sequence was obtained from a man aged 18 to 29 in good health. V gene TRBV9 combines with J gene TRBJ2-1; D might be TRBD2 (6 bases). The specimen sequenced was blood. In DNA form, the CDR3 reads TGTGCCAGCAGCCGGCGAGGAGGGACCCACAATGAGCAGTTCTTC. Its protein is CASSRRGGTHNEQFF.